A single count supports the clone carrying this T cell receptor (beta chain). Its antigen is not known. Among all donors, each was a healthy Caucasian. The data are from a study of identical twins. Findings of the study overall: Cord blood beta clonotypes that were abundant carried fewer insertions, and memory repertoires showed no such trend. Within twin pairs, the out-of-frame alpha sequences they shared showed excess low generation probability.

It was template switching that added a universal primer site, and there were unique molecular identifiers on the cDNA. TCRdb called the 5' RACE reads again in MiXCR, with one record for every CDR3 protein. Of hundreds of thousands of distinct CDR3 sequences listed, over 9% are singletons. The V gene end was trimmed by 9 bases and the J gene end by 4 bases; junction bases not matched to a gene: 12. This CDR3 spans 16 amino acids. The data were also submitted as part of a second study, on yellow fever vaccine responses in identical twins.

The sample taken for sequencing was PBMCs. The TCR sequence derives from a woman aged 18-30 years in good health. The rearrangement joins TRBV5-3 to TRBJ2-1; 11 positions match TRBD2. TRBV5-3 is recorded as an ORF, its role being uncertain. CDR3 bases: TGTGCCATGAGCTCCGACCTAGCGGGAGGTTACAATGAGCAGTTCTTC. This encodes CAMSSDLAGGYNEQFF.